The entry that follows covers one T cell receptor (beta chain) sequence. This clone's antigen is unknown. Per-base qualities were not stored, and no clone one base away is much larger. The library came from multiplex PCR. Data came from an Illumina HiSeq 4000. CDR3 regions were amplified by Arm-PCR with iRepertoire HTBI primers to construct TCR beta libraries. Before sequencing, the PCR products underwent gel purification. The study's processing was this. A total of 62 TRBV and some 13 TRBJ segments were identified across samples and were used for gene usage analysis of CDR3 amino acid clonotypes. Filtered high-quality paired reads were merged into contigs using COPE and FqMerger. Contigs were aligned with BLAST to IMGT TRBV, TRBD and TRBJ reference genes, and CDR3 was defined per IMGT. Clonotypes above 0.1% frequency were classified as highly expanded clones. Repertoire diversity was measured by Shannon entropy, and V-J evenness by the Gini coefficient. Clonotypes shared by more than one individual were considered public. TCRdb took the public reads, trimmed them with fastp at Q25, ran MiXCR for clone calling and kept in-frame beta chains. Duplicate CDR3 protein sequences are folded into a single record with the most common DNA and genes. Clone size and V and J calls follow TCRdb, not the original study. In this sample the table shows approximately 400,000 distinct CDR3 sequences, 20% to 25% of which occur a single time. Together, the top ten hold about 20% of the sample.

This record comes from a study of regulatory T cells in long-lasting Graves disease listed by TCRdb under 2021. Notes on the research overall: To count as having persistent Graves' disease, a patient had to have received antithyroid drug treatment for over 5 years with TSH receptor autoantibodies remaining persistently positive. Peripheral blood TCR sequencing and RNA sequencing compared persistent Graves' disease patients with newly diagnosed Graves' disease patients. On average, persistent Graves' disease patients in the clinical cohort had been on antithyroid drugs for around ten years. The study took place in China and was registered as a clinical trial. A total of approximately 35 samples underwent TCR sequencing: approximately 13 from persistent and roughly 20 from newly diagnosed Graves' disease patients. The investigation overall reported the following: A larger number of public clonotypes was shared among persistent patients (approximately 2,600) than among newly diagnosed patients (around 880). Sequencing and analysis were limited to the TCR beta chain. Persistent Graves' disease patients showed lower TCR Shannon entropy and fewer highly expanded clones than newly diagnosed patients, suggesting clonal expansion. The authors noted that the small sample size was a limitation that may lower accuracy. Only peripheral blood was studied, because thyroid tissue, the primary lesion, was inaccessible. Persistent disease showed preferential use of TRBV28, TRBJ1-2 and TRBJ2-5, whereas newly diagnosed disease favored TRBV20-1 and TRBJ2-1.

V is pared back by 3 bases and J by 1 base, with 23 bases lying between the germline termini. CDR1 SGHKS and CDR2 YYEKEE were looked up in the germline V gene (reference sequence). Measured from the cysteine to the phenylalanine, the CDR3 is 20 residues long. Of all the DNA, just the CDR3 is kept, 60 bases in frame from base 1. What the time point label conveys for this sample: persistent/refractory GD, antithyroid drugs over 5 years with positive TRAb. For both TCR sequencing and RNA sequencing, RNA was extracted from PBMCs in TRIzol. The diagnosis of Graves' disease was made according to American Thyroid Association guidelines. The patients came from an endocrinology department in Xi'an, China. Each patient gave approximately 8.8 milliliters of peripheral blood, collected in an EDTA anticoagulant tube. Ficoll Paque Plus density gradient separation was used to isolate PBMCs, and no further T cell sorting was performed. RNA quality was checked with an Agilent 2100 Bioanalyzer and agarose gel, and concentration with a NanoDrop 2000.

The sample in question was peripheral blood mononuclear cells (PBMCs), obtained when the disease was refractory, from a patient treated with antithyroid drugs. The origin of this receptor is a female donor with Graves disease. The chain couples TRBV5-5 to TRBJ2-6; no confident D gene assignment can be made. The CDR3: CASSSNPPDFLRSGANVLTF. The DNA sequence is given as TGTGCCAGCAGCTCGAACCCTCCTGATTTCCTAAGATCTGGGGCCAACGTCCTGACTTTC.